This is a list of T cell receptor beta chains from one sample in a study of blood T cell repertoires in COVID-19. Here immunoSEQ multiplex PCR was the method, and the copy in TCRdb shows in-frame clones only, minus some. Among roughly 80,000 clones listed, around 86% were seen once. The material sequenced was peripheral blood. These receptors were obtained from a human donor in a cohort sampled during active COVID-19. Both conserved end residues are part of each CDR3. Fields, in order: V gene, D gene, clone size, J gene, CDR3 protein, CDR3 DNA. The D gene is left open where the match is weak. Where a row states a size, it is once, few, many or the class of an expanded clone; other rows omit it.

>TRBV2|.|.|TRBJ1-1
CASTQEEARDTEAFF
TGTGCCAGCACCCAAGAGGAAGCGAGGGACACTGAAGCTTTCTTT
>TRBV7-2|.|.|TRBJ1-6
CASSPEDRSINSPLHF
TGTGCCAGCAGCCCAGAGGACAGATCGATTAATTCACCCCTCCACTTT
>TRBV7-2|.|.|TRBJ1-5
CASSHPGFNQPQHF
TGTGCCAGCAGCCACCCGGGATTCAATCAGCCCCAGCATTTT
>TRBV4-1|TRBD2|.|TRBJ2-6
CASSPGGAGGISSGANVLTF
TGCGCCAGCAGCCCCGGGGGAGCGGGGGGCATAAGCTCTGGGGCCAACGTCCTGACTTTC
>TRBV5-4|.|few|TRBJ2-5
CASSSPRREGGETQYF
TGTGCCAGCAGCTCCCCTCGGAGGGAGGGGGGAGAGACCCAGTACTTC
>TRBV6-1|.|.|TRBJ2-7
CASSERGRGYEQYF
TGTGCCAGCAGTGAAAGGGGCAGGGGCTACGAGCAGTACTTC
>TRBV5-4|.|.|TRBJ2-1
CASSLVGPLGNEQFF
TGTGCCAGCAGCTTGGTGGGGCCCCTTGGCAATGAGCAGTTCTTC
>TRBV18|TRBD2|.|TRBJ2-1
CASSRTSGSSYNEQFF
TGTGCCAGCTCGCGTACTAGCGGGAGCTCCTACAATGAGCAGTTCTTC
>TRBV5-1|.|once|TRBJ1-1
CASSLEDRNTEAFF
TGCGCCAGCAGCTTGGAGGACAGGAACACTGAAGCTTTCTTT
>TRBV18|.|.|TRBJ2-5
CASSPGQETQYF
TGTGCCAGCTCACCCGGCCAAGAGACCCAGTACTTC
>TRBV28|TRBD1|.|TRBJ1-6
CASSLPGTGNFSPLHF
TGTGCCAGCAGTCTCCCGGGGACAGGGAATTTTTCACCCCTCCACTTT
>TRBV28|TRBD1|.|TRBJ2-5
CASCNRGRGTQYF
TGTGCCAGCTGCAACAGGGGGCGAGGGACCCAGTACTTC
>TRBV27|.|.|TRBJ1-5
CASSLGSGRNQPQHF
TGTGCCAGCAGTCTGGGATCAGGGCGCAATCAGCCCCAGCATTTT
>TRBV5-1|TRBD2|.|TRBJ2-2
CASSLERRLAGNTGELFF
TGCGCCAGCAGCTTGGAAAGGAGGCTAGCGGGTAACACCGGGGAGCTGTTTTTT
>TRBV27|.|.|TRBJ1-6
CASNPQGSNNSPLHF
TGTGCCAGCAATCCCCAGGGGAGTAATAATTCACCCCTCCACTTT
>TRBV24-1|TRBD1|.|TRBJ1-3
CATSERLRQGVFGNTIYF
TGTGCCACCAGTGAGCGGTTGAGACAGGGGGTATTTGGAAACACCATATATTTT
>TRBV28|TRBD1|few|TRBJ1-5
CASSRGQGGDQPQHF
TGTGCCAGCAGTAGGGGACAGGGGGGGGATCAGCCCCAGCATTTT
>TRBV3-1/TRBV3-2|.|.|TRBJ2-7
CASSLPGTGSYEQYF
TGTGCCAGCAGCCTACCCGGTACAGGGTCCTACGAGCAGTACTTC
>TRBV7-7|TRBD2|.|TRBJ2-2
CASSPTSGGNTGELFF
TGTGCCAGCAGCCCGACTAGCGGGGGTAACACCGGGGAGCTGTTTTTT
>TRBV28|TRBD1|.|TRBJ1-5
CASSLGQGNQPQHF
TGTGCCAGCAGTTTGGGACAGGGGAATCAGCCCCAGCATTTT
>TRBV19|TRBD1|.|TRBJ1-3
CASSLDRAGNTIYF
TGTGCCAGTAGTCTGGACAGGGCTGGAAACACCATATATTTT
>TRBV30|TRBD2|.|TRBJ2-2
CAWRKGLAGGTDTGELFF
TGTGCCTGGAGGAAGGGACTAGCGGGAGGAACGGACACCGGGGAGCTGTTTTTT